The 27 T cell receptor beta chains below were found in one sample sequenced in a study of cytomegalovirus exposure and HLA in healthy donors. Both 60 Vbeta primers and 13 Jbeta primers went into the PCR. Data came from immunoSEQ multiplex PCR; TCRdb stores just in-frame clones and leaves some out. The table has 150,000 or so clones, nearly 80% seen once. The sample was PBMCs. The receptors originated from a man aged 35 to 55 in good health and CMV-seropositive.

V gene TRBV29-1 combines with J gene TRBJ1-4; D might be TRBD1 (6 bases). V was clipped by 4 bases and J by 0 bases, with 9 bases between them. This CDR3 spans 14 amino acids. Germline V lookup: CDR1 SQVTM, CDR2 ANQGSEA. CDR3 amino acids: CSVGDTATNEKLFF. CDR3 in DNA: TGCAGCGTTGGGGACACGGCAACTAATGAAAAACTGTTTTTT.

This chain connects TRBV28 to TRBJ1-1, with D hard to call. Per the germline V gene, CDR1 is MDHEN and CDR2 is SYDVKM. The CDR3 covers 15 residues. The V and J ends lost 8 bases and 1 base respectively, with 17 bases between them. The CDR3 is CASGTSGLRNTEAFF. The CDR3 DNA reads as TGTGCCAGCGGAACCAGCGGGCTACGGAACACTGAAGCTTTCTTT.

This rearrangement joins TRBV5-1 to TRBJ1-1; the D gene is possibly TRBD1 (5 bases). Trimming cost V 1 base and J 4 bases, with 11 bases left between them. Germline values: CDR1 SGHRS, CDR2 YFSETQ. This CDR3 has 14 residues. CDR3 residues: CASSLTAGRTEAFF. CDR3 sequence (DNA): TGCGCCAGCAGCTTGACCGCGGGGCGCACTGAAGCTTTCTTT.

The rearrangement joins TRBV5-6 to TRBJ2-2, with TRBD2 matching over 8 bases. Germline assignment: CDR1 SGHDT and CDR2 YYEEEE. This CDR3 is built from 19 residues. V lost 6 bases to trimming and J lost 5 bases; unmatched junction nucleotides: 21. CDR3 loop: CASTLGMSGSISGTGELFF. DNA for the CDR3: TGTGCCAGCACCCTGGGGATGAGCGGGAGTATTTCAGGAACCGGGGAGCTGTTTTTT.

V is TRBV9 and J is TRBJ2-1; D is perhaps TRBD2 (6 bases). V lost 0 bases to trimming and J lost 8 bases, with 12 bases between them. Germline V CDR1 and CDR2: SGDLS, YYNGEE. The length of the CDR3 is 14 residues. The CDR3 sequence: CASSVATSWDEQFF. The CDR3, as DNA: TGTGCCAGCAGCGTAGCTACTAGCTGGGATGAGCAGTTCTTC. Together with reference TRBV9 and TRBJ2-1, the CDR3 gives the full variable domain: DSGVTQTPKHLITATGQRVTLRCSPRSGDLSVYWYQQSLDQGLQFLIQYYNGEERAKGNILERFSAQQFPDLHSELNLSSLELGDSALYFCASSVATSWDEQFFGPGTRLTVL.

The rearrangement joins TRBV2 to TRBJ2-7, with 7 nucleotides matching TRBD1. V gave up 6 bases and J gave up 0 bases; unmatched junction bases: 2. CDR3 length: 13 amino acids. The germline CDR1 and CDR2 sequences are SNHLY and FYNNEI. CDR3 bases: TGTGCCAGCAGGTACAGGGGCTCCTACGAGCAGTACTTC. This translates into CASRYRGSYEQYF.

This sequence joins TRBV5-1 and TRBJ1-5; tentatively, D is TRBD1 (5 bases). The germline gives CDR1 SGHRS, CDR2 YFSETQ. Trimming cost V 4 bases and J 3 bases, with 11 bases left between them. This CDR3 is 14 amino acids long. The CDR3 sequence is CASSLDSANQPQHF. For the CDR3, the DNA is TGCGCCAGCAGCCTTGACAGTGCCAATCAGCCCCAGCATTTT.

CDR3: CASSPGGVGYGYTF. In DNA form, the CDR3 reads TGTGCCAGCAGCCCGGGGGGGGTTGGCTATGGCTACACCTTC. The chain carries TRBV2 and TRBJ1-2; tentative D call: TRBD1 (5 bases). The CDR3 length is 14 residues. Trimming took off 6 bases at V and 4 bases at J, with 15 bases between the two ends. CDR1 is SNHLY, CDR2 FYNNEI, per germline.

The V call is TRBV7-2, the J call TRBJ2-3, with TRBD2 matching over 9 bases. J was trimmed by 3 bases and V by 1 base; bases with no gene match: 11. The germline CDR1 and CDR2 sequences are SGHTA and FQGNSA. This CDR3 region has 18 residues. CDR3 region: CASSLVGGRAGWTDTQYF. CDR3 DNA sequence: TGTGCCAGCAGCTTAGTTGGCGGGAGGGCCGGGTGGACAGATACGCAGTATTTT. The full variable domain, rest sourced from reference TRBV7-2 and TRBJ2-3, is GAGVSQSPSNKVTEKGKDVELRCDPISGHTALYWYRQSLGQGLEFLIYFQGNSAPDKSGLPSDRFSAERTGGSVSTLTIQRTQQEDSAVYLCASSLVGGRAGWTDTQYFGPGTRLTVL.

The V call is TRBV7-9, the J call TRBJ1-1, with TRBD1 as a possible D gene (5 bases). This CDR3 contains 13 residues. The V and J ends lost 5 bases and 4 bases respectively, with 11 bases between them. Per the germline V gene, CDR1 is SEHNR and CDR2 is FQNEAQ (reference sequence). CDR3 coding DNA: TGTGCCAGCAGCGTACAGGCAGCCACTGAAGCTTTCTTT. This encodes CASSVQAATEAFF. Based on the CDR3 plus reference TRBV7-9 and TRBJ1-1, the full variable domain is DTGVSQNPRHKITKRGQNVTFRCDPISEHNRLYWYRQTLGQGPEFLTYFQNEAQLEKSRLLSDRFSAERPKGSFSTLEIQRTEQGDSAMYLCASSVQAATEAFFGQGTRLTVV.

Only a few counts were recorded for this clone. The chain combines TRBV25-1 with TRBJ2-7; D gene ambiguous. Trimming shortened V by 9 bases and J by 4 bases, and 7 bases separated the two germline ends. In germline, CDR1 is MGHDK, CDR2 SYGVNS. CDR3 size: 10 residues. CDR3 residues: CASRVYEQYF. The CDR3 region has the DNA TGTGCCAGTCGCGTGTACGAGCAGTACTTC.

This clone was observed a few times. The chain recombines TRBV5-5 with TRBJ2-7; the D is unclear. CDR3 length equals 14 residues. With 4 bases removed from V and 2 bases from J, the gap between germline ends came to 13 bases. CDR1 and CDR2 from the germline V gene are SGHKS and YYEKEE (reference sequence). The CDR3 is CASSTVTAAYEQYF. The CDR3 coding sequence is TGTGCCAGCAGCACGGTTACTGCTGCCTACGAGCAGTACTTC. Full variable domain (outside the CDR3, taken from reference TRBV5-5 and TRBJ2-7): DAGVTQSPTHLIKTRGQQVTLRCSPISGHKSVSWYQQVLGQGPQFIFQYYEKEERGRGNFPDRFSARQFPNYSSELNVNALLLGDSALYLCASSTVTAAYEQYFGPGTRLTVT.

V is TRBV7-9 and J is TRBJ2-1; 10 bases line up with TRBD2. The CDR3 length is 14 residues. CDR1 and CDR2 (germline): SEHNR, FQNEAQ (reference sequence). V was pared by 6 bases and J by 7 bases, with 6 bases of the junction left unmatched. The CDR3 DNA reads TGTGCCAGCAGTCCTAGCGGGAGTGAGAATGAGCAGTTCTTC. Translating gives CASSPSGSENEQFF.

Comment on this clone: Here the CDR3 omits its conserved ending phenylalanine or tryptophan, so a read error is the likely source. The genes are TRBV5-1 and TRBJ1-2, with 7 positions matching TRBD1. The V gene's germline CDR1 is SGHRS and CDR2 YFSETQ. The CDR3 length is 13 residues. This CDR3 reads CASSYTGAYGYTL. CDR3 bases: TGTGCCAGCAGCTACACAGGGGCCTATGGCTACACCCTC.

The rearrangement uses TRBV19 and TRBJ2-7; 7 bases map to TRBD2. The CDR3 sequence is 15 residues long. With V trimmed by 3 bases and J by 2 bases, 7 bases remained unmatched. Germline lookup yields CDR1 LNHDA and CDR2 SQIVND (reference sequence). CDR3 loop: CASSIGGGVAYEQYF. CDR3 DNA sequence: TGTGCCAGTAGTATCGGGGGAGGGGTTGCCTACGAGCAGTACTTC. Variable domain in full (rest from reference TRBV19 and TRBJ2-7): DGGITQSPKYLFRKEGQNVTLSCEQNLNHDAMYWYRQDPGQGLRLIYYSQIVNDFQKGDIAEGYSVSREKKESFPLTVTSAQKNPTAFYLCASSIGGGVAYEQYFGPGTRLTVT.

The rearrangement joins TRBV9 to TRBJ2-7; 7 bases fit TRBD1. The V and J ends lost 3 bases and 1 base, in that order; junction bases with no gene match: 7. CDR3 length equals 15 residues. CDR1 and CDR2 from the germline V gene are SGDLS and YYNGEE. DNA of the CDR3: TGTGCCAGCAGCGGAGGCCCGGGACAGTCCTACGAGCAGTACTTC. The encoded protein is CASSGGPGQSYEQYF.

The chain's CDR3 is CASSVQGARQPQHF. The DNA for the CDR3 is TGTGCCAGTAGTGTCCAGGGGGCCAGGCAGCCCCAGCATTTT. This chain links TRBV19 with TRBJ1-5; 8 bases match TRBD1. The trim removed 5 bases at V and 7 bases at J, leaving 7 bases unmatched. The germline V gene has CDR1 LNHDA and CDR2 SQIVND (reference sequence). The CDR3 consists of 14 residues.

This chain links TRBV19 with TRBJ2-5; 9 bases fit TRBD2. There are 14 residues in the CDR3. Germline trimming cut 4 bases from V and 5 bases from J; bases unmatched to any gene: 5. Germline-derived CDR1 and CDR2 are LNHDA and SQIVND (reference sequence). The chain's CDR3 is CASSTGTSPETQYF. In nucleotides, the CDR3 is TGTGCCAGTAGTACCGGGACTAGCCCGGAGACCCAGTACTTC.

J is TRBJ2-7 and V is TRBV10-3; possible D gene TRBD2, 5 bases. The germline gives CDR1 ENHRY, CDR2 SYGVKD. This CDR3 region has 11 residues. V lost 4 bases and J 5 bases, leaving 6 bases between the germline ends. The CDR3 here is CAISGGNEQYF. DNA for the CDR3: TGTGCCATCAGTGGAGGGAACGAGCAGTACTTC.

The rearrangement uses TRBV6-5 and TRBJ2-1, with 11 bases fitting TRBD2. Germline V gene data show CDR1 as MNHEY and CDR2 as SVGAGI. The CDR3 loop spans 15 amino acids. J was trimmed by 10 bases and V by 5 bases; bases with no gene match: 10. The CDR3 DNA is TGTGCCAGCAGTCCACCTAGCGGGAGGCTAGGAGAGCAGTTCTTC. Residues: CASSPPSGRLGEQFF.

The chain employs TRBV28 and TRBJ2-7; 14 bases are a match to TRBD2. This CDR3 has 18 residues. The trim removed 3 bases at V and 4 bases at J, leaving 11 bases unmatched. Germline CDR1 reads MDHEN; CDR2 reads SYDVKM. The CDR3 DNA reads TGTGCCAGCAGTTTTGGGGGACTAGCGGGAGTGGGGTTGTACGAGCAGTACTTC. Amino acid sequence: CASSFGGLAGVGLYEQYF.

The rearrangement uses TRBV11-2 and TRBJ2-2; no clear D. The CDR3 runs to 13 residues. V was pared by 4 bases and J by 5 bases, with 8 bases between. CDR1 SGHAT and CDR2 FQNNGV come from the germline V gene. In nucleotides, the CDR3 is TGTGCCAGCAGCTGGGCCCTGACCGGGGAGCTGTTTTTT. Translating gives CASSWALTGELFF.

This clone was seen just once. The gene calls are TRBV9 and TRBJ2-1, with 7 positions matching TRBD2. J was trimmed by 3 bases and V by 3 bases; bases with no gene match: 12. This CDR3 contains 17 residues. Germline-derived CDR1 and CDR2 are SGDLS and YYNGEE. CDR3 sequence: CASSAKPGTGGYNEQFF. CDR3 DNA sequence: TGTGCCAGCAGCGCTAAACCCGGGACGGGGGGCTACAATGAGCAGTTCTTC.

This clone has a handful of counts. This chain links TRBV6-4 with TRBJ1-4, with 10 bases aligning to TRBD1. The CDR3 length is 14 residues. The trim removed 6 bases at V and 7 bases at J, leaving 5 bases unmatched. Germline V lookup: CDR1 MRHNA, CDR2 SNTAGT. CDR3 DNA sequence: TGTGCCAGCAGGCCGGGACAGGGGAGTGAAAAACTGTTTTTT. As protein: CASRPGQGSEKLFF.

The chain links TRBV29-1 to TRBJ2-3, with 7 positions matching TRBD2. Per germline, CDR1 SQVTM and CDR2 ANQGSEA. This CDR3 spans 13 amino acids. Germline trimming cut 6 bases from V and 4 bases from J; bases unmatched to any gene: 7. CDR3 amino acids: CSVEAGRSDTQYF. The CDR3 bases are TGCAGCGTGGAGGCCGGGAGGTCAGATACGCAGTATTTT.

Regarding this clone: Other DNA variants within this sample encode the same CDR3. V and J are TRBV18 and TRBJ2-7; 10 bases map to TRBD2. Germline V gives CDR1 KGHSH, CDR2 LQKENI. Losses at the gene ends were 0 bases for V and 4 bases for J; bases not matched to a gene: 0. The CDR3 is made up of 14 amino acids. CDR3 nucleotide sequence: TGTGCCAGCTCACCACCTAGCGGGAGGTACGAGCAGTACTTC. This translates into CASSPPSGRYEQYF.

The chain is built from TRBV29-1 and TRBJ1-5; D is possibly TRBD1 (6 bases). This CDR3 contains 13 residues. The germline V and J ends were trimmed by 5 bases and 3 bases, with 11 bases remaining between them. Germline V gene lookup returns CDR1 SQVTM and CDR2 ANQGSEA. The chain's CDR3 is CSVRDNFNQPQHF. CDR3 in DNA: TGCAGCGTTCGGGACAACTTCAATCAGCCCCAGCATTTT. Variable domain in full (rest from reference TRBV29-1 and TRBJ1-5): SAVISQKPSRDICQRGTSLTIQCQVDSQVTMMFWYRQQPGQSLTLIATANQGSEATYESGFVIDKFPISRPNLTFSTLTVSNMSPEDSSIYLCSVRDNFNQPQHFGDGTRLSIL.